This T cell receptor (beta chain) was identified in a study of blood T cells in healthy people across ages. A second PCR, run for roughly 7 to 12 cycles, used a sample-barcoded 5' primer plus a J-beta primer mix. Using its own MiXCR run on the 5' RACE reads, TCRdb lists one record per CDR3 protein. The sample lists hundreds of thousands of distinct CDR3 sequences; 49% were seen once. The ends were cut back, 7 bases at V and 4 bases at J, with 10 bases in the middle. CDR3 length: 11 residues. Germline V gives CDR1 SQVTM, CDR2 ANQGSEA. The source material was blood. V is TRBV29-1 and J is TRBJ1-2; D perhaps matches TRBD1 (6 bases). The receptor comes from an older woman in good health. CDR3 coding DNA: TGCAGCGGTGTGACAGGCTATGGCTACACCTTC. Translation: CSGVTGYGYTF.